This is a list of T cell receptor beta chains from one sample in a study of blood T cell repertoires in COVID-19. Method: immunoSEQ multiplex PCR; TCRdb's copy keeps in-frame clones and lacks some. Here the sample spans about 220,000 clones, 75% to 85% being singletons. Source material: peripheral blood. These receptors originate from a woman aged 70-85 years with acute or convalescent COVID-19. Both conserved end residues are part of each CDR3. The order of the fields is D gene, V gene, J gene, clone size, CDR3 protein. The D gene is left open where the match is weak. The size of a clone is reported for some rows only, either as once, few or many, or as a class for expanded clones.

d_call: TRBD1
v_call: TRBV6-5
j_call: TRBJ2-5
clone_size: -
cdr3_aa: CASRAGQGQETQYF

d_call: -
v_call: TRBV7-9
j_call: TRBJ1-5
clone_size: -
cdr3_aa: CASSLASNNQPQHF

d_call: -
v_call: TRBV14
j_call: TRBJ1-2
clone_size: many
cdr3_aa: CAAIVGPFYGYTF

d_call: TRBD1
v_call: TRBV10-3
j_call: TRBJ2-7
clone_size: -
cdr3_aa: CAISGGGQGGEQYF

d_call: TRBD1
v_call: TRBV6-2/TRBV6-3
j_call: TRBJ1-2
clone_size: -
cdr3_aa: CASSDAPGQIYGYTF

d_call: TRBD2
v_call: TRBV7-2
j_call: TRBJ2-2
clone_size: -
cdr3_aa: CASAGGRGGELFF

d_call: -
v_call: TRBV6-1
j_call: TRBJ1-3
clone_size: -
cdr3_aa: CASSEAGRGGFFGNTIYF

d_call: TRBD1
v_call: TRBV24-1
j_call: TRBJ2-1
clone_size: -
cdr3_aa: CATSETTGDIYNEQFF

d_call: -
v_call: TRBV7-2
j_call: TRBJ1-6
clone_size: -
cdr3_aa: CASSPSRHSTPPLHF

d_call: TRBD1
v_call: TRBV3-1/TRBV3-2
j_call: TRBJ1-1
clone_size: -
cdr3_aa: CASSQDTGQGQAFF

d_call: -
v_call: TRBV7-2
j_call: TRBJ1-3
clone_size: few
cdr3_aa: CASRDIGGTIYF

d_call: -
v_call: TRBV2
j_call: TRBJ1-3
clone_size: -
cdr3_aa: CASSAGGRNTIYF

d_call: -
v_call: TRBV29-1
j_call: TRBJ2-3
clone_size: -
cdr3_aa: CSVSEAGIKTDTQYF

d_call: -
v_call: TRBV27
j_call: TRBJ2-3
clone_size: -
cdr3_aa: CASSPDPGLGTDTQYF

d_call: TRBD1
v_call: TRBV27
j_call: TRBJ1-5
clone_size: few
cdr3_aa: CASRPTGINQPQHF

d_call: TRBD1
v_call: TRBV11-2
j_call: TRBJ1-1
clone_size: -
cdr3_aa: CASSQDRWGTEAFF

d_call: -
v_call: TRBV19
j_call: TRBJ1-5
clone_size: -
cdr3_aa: CASSMAQTGNQPQHF

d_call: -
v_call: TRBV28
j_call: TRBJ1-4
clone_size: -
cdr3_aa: CASSSPRRGEGEKLFF

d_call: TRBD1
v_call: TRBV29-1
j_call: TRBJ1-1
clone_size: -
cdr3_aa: CSVGTGVGAFF

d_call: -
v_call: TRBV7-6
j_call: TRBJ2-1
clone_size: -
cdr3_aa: CASSGRGSSYNEQFF

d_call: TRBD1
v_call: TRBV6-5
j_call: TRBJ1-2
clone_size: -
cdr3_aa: CASSPFRGQGGYTF

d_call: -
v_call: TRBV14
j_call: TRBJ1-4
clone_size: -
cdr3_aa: CASSRVGEKLFF

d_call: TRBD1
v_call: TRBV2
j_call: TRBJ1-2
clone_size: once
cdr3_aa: CASSEGIGTGKDGYTF

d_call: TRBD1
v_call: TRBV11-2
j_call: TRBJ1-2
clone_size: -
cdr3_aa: CASSFNPGTGKVRGYTF

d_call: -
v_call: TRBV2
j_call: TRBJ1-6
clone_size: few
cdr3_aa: CASSGQGLNSPLHF

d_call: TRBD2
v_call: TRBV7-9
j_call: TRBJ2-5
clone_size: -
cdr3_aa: CASSTWTSGGTETQYF

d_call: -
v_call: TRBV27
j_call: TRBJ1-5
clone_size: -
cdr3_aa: CASSFIGGSNQPQHF

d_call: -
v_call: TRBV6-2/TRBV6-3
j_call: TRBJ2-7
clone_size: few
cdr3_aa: CASSYYSGPHEQYF

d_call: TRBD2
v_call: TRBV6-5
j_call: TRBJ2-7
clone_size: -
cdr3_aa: CASRTSGGAVNEQYF

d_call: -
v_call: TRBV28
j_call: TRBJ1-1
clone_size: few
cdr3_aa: CASSLNSVGQGGAFF

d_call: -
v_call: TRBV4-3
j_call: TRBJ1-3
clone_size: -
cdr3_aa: CASSQGRGQGNTIYF

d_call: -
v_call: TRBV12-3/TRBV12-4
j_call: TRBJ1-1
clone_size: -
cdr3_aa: CASSLQFEAFF

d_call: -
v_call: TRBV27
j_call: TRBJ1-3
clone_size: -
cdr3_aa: CASRQSNTIYF

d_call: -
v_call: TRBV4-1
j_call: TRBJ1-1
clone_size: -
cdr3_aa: CASSQGQENTEAFF

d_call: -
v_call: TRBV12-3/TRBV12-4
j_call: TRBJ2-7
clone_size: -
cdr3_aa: CASSPDSYEQYF

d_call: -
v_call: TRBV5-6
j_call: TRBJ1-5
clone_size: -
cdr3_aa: CASSPFGEYSNQPQHF

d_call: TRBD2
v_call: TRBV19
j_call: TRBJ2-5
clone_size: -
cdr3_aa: CASSIVALAGRETQYF

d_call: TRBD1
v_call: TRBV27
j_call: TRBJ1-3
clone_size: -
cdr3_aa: CASSPGTGNTIYF

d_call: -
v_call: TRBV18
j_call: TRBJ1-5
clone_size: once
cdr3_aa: CASSPPGGAVQPQHF

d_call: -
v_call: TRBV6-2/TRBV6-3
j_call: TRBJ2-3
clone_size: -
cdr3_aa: CASSYVSGTQYF

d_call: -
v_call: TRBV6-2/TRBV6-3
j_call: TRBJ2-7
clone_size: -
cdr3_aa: CASSLAQIEFYEQYF

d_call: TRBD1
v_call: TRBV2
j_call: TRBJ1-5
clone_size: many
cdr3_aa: CASSPGTGGNQPQHF

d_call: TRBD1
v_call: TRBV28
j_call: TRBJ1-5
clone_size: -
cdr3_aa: CASWGDRSSLGGNQPQHF

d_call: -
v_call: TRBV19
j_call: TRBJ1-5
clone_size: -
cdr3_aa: CASSIVGGSLNQPQHF

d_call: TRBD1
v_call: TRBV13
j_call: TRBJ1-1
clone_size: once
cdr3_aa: CASSSGTENTEAFF

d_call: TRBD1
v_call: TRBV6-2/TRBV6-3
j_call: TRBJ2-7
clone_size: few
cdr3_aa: CASSYPTGSYEQYF

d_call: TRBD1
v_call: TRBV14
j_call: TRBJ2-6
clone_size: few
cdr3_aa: CASSPTGVGANVLTF

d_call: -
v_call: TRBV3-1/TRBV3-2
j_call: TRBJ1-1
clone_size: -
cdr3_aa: CASSVTGNTEAFF

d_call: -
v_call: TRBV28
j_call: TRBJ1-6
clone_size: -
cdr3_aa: CASSLVVEQTLHF

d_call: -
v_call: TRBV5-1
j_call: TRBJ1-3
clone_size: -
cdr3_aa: CASSLGAGGNTIYF

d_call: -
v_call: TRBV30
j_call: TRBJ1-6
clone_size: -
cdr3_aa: CAWKDRDMASSYNSPLHF

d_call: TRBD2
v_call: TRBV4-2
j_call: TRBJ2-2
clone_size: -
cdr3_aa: CASSQGLAGNTGELFF

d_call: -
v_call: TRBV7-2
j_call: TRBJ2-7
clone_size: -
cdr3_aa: CASSLDKLGEQYF

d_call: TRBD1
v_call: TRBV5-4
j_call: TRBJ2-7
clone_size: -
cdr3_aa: CASRTGGGPYEQYF

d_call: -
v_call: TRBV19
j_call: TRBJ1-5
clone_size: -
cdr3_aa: CASGLGLNLNQPQHF

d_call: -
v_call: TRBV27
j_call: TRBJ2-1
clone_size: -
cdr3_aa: CASSPWSPDEQFF

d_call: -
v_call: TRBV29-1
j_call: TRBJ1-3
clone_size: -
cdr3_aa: CSVVPGRSGNTIYF

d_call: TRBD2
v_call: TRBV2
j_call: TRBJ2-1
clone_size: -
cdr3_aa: CASSEASLAGGSGHEQFF

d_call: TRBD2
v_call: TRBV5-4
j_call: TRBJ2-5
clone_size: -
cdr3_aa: CASSGTSGGQETQYF